In this sample, the clone carrying this T cell receptor beta chain turned up once. Its antigen remains unknown. The entry originates in a study of shared clonotypes between healthy human individuals. About the study: Samples came from two female and three male donors aged 18 to 49. Regarding the study as a whole: Estimated richness values were generally larger in naive subsets than in memory subsets.

It was CD45RO-negative cells, positively selected for CCR7, that made up naive CD8 cells, with terminally differentiated effector memory CD45RA+ cells excluded. Trimming removed 0 bases at V and 5 bases at J, with 11 bases between. Germline CDR1 and CDR2: SGHTA and FQGTGA. The CDR3 runs to 14 residues. The method was immunoSEQ multiplex PCR; TCRdb's version includes in-frame clones alone and lacks a portion of them. Here the sample spans approximately 600,000 clones, approximately 96% being singletons. This TCR came from a young woman in good health. The chain links TRBV7-3 to TRBJ2-7; no clear D gene. The source material was naive CD8+ T cells sorted from blood. The CDR3 coding sequence is TGTGCCAGCAGCTTAACTTTCTTCCCCCACGAGCAGTACTTC. It is translated as CASSLTFFPHEQYF. Together with reference TRBV7-3 and TRBJ2-7, the CDR3 gives the full variable domain: GAGVSQTPSNKVTEKGKYVELRCDPISGHTALYWYRQSLGQGPEFLIYFQGTGAADDSGLPNDRFFAVRPEGSVSTLKIQRTERGDSAVYLCASSLTFFPHEQYFGPGTRLTVT.